This is a list of T cell receptor beta chains from one sample in a study of blood T cell repertoires in COVID-19. The method was immunoSEQ multiplex PCR; TCRdb's version includes in-frame clones alone and lacks a portion of them. This table has around 280,000 clones, roughly nine tenths appearing once. The material sequenced was peripheral blood. Receptors originate from a woman in her 30s with COVID-19, enrolled during active disease. The CDR3 runs from the conserved cysteine through the conserved F or W. Each record gives: clone size, J gene, V gene, D gene, CDR3 protein, CDR3 DNA. A D gene is named only where the DNA matches it firmly. Size is omitted from some rows. Given values are once, few, many or a class for expanded clones.

size: -; J: TRBJ1-6; V: TRBV5-1; D: TRBD1; CDR3: CASSWDRSSPLHF; DNA: TGCGCCAGCAGCTGGGACAGATCTTCACCCCTCCACTTT
size: -; J: TRBJ1-1; V: TRBV6-5; D: TRBD1; CDR3: CASMRAGGPEAFF; DNA: TGTGCCAGCATGAGGGCAGGGGGACCTGAAGCTTTCTTT
size: -; J: TRBJ1-2; V: TRBV18; D: TRBD1; CDR3: CASSADRGPGYTF; DNA: TGTGCCAGCTCAGCGGACAGGGGGCCTGGCTACACCTTC
size: once; J: TRBJ1-4; V: TRBV28; D: -; CDR3: CASSNAGEEEKLFF; DNA: TGTGCCAGCAGCAACGCCGGGGAGGAAGAAAAACTGTTTTTT
size: -; J: TRBJ2-1; V: TRBV5-6; D: -; CDR3: CASSLAAEGAYNEQFF; DNA: TGTGCCAGCAGCTTGGCCGCGGAGGGGGCGTACAATGAGCAGTTCTTC
size: once; J: TRBJ2-3; V: TRBV29-1; D: -; CDR3: CSVRAGQGVVDTQYF; DNA: TGCAGCGTCCGCGCGGGGCAGGGTGTTGTAGATACGCAGTATTTT
size: -; J: TRBJ2-6; V: TRBV19; D: -; CDR3: CASSIVMTAGANVLTF; DNA: TGTGCCAGTAGTATAGTGATGACAGCTGGGGCCAACGTCCTGACTTTC
size: -; J: TRBJ2-5; V: TRBV12-3/TRBV12-4; D: -; CDR3: CASEGGGQETQYF; DNA: TGTGCCAGCGAGGGAGGCGGCCAAGAGACCCAGTACTTC
size: -; J: TRBJ1-1; V: TRBV19; D: TRBD1; CDR3: CASSMTGANTEAFF; DNA: TGTGCCAGTAGTATGACAGGGGCGAACACTGAAGCTTTCTTT
size: few; J: TRBJ2-7; V: TRBV29-1; D: -; CDR3: CSPRGQGRDPYEQYF; DNA: TGCAGCCCGCGTGGTCAGGGGCGCGATCCCTACGAGCAGTACTTC
size: -; J: TRBJ2-5; V: TRBV11-2; D: TRBD2; CDR3: CASSLPSGEAQYF; DNA: TGTGCCAGCAGCTTACCTAGCGGGGAGGCCCAGTACTTC
size: once; J: TRBJ1-1; V: TRBV18; D: -; CDR3: CASSPNTGMNTEAFF; DNA: TGTGCCAGCTCACCAAATACGGGGATGAACACTGAAGCTTTCTTT
size: -; J: TRBJ2-7; V: TRBV5-1; D: TRBD2; CDR3: CASSSGLGYEQYF; DNA: TGCGCCAGCAGCTCGGGACTAGGGTACGAGCAGTACTTC
size: -; J: TRBJ1-2; V: TRBV29-1; D: TRBD1; CDR3: CSADRGTGGYTF; DNA: TGCAGCGCGGACAGGGGGACGGGGGGCTACACCTTC
size: -; J: TRBJ2-2; V: TRBV19; D: TRBD2; CDR3: CASSLTSGGTGELFF; DNA: TGTGCCAGTAGTCTTACTAGCGGGGGCACCGGGGAGCTGTTTTTT
size: once; J: TRBJ1-4; V: TRBV7-9; D: TRBD1; CDR3: CASSYRTGGDEKLFF; DNA: TGTGCCAGCAGCTACCGGACAGGTGGTGATGAAAAACTGTTTTTT
size: -; J: TRBJ1-2; V: TRBV27; D: -; CDR3: CASSFHPGLNGYTF; DNA: TGTGCCAGCAGCTTTCACCCAGGGTTGAATGGCTACACCTTC
size: -; J: TRBJ2-1; V: TRBV13; D: -; CDR3: CASSLTGGVNEQFF; DNA: TGTGCCAGCAGCTTAACGGGGGGCGTTAATGAGCAGTTCTTC
size: -; J: TRBJ1-1; V: TRBV19; D: -; CDR3: CASSIGTVTAFF; DNA: TGTGCCAGTAGTATAGGGACAGTGACGGCTTTCTTT
size: -; J: TRBJ1-1; V: TRBV27; D: -; CDR3: CASSLTGGNTEAFF; DNA: TGTGCCAGCAGTTTGACTGGCGGCAACACTGAAGCTTTCTTT
size: -; J: TRBJ2-1; V: TRBV18; D: TRBD2; CDR3: CASSPFSQRGGRYNEQFF; DNA: TGTGCCAGCTCACCATTCTCGCAGCGGGGGGGCCGTTACAATGAGCAGTTCTTC
size: -; J: TRBJ1-1; V: TRBV5-1; D: TRBD1; CDR3: CASSPGTGKTPMNTEAFF; DNA: TGCGCCAGCAGTCCCGGGACAGGGAAAACTCCCATGAACACTGAAGCTTTCTTT
size: -; J: TRBJ1-2; V: TRBV2; D: TRBD1; CDR3: CASSGQGIRYGYTF; DNA: TGTGCCAGCAGTGGACAGGGGATTAGGTATGGCTACACCTTC
size: -; J: TRBJ1-2; V: TRBV3-1/TRBV3-2; D: -; CDR3: CASSPQGANYGYTF; DNA: TGTGCCAGCAGCCCACAGGGAGCTAACTATGGCTACACCTTC
size: -; J: TRBJ1-5; V: TRBV19; D: -; CDR3: CASSIPDTNQPQHF; DNA: TGTGCCAGTAGTATACCGGACACGAATCAGCCCCAGCATTTT
size: -; J: TRBJ2-6; V: TRBV9; D: TRBD1; CDR3: CASSPGQGSSGANVLTF; DNA: TGTGCCAGCAGCCCGGGACAGGGTAGCTCTGGGGCCAACGTCCTGACTTTC
size: -; J: TRBJ2-7; V: TRBV6-5; D: TRBD1; CDR3: CASRDGQGGYEQYF; DNA: TGTGCCAGCAGAGACGGACAGGGCGGATACGAGCAGTACTTC
size: -; J: TRBJ1-6; V: TRBV30; D: -; CDR3: CAWSVLPGDSPLHF; DNA: TGTGCCTGGAGTGTACTGCCGGGAGACTCACCCCTCCACTTT
size: -; J: TRBJ2-7; V: TRBV29-1; D: -; CDR3: CSAGPGSSYEQYF; DNA: TGCAGCGCCGGACCAGGGTCTTCCTACGAGCAGTACTTC
size: -; J: TRBJ2-1; V: TRBV6-6; D: -; CDR3: CASRSGGGANEQFF; DNA: TGTGCCAGCAGGTCGGGCGGAGGTGCAAATGAGCAGTTCTTC
size: -; J: TRBJ1-5; V: TRBV6-1; D: -; CDR3: CASSEASYQPQHF; DNA: TGTGCCAGCAGTGAAGCCAGTTATCAGCCCCAGCATTTT
size: -; J: TRBJ2-7; V: TRBV11-1; D: -; CDR3: CASSWGGHLYEQYF; DNA: TGTGCCAGCAGCTGGGGGGGACACCTCTACGAGCAGTACTTC
size: -; J: TRBJ2-3; V: TRBV4-1; D: -; CDR3: CASSQVEDTQYF; DNA: TGCGCCAGCAGCCAAGTAGAAGATACGCAGTATTTT
size: -; J: TRBJ1-5; V: TRBV10-1; D: -; CDR3: CASSGQINQPQHF; DNA: TGCGCCAGCAGCGGACAGATTAATCAGCCCCAGCATTTT
size: -; J: TRBJ2-7; V: TRBV10-2; D: -; CDR3: CASSDGGLVDEQYF; DNA: TGCGCCAGCAGTGACGGAGGGTTGGTCGACGAGCAGTACTTC
size: few; J: TRBJ2-5; V: TRBV11-3; D: TRBD1; CDR3: CASQGGQGGTQYF; DNA: TGTGCCAGCCAAGGAGGACAGGGAGGGACCCAGTACTTC
size: -; J: TRBJ1-6; V: TRBV7-6; D: -; CDR3: CASSLAGARNSPLHF; DNA: TGTGCCAGCAGCTTAGCAGGGGCCCGAAATTCACCCCTCCACTTT
size: -; J: TRBJ2-2; V: TRBV5-6; D: -; CDR3: CASSLAGVNTGELFF; DNA: TGTGCCAGCAGCTTGGCCGGGGTTAACACCGGGGAGCTGTTTTTT
size: -; J: TRBJ1-2; V: TRBV13; D: TRBD1; CDR3: CASSLETGQGPVYGYTF; DNA: TGTGCCAGCAGCTTAGAAACGGGACAGGGGCCGGTCTATGGCTACACCTTC
size: -; J: TRBJ1-1; V: TRBV27; D: -; CDR3: CASRTGDFSFRREAFF; DNA: TGTGCCAGCAGAACCGGGGACTTTTCTTTTCGGAGGGAAGCTTTCTTT
size: -; J: TRBJ2-3; V: TRBV30; D: TRBD2; CDR3: CAWSEAGGVTDTQYF; DNA: TGTGCCTGGAGTGAAGCGGGGGGAGTTACAGATACGCAGTATTTT